Presented here are 22 T cell receptor beta chains from one specimen sequenced in a study of regulatory T cells in long-lasting Graves disease. Time point defined: newly diagnosed GD, antithyroid drugs for less than 3 months. The TCR library used RNA extracted from PBMCs. The authors built TCR beta libraries using iRepertoire HTBI primers and Arm-PCR of CDR3 regions. Each CDR3 protein is one row after TCRdb ran MiXCR on the multiplex PCR reads. The sample carries about 370,000 distinct CDR3 sequences, around 15% recorded once. Material: peripheral blood mononuclear cells (PBMCs), obtained at new diagnosis, from a patient treated with antithyroid drugs. Receptor source: a female donor with Graves disease.

In this sample, this clonotype turned up many times. The chain carries TRBV7-9 and TRBJ2-7; D remains unclear. CDR1 is SEHNR and CDR2 is FQNEAQ in the germline V gene (reference sequence). This CDR3 contains 12 residues. V gave up 1 base and J gave up 5 bases, with 6 bases separating them. The CDR3 DNA sequence: TGTGCCAGCAGCTTAGGGACCGACGAGCAGTACTTC. As protein: CASSLGTDEQYF.

The sample holds a few counts of this clonotype. One base away lies a much larger clone, so this may be a sequencing read error. The J gene is TRBJ2-3, the V gene TRBV5-1; 15 bases fit TRBD2. V shed 2 bases and J 5 bases; nucleotides not matched to a gene: 3. The germline V gene encodes CDR1 SGHRS and CDR2 YFSETQ. This CDR3 comprises 16 residues. The CDR3 protein is CASSFGLAGGVDTQYF. The CDR3 DNA reads as TGCGCCAGCAGCTTCGGACTAGCGGGAGGGGTAGATACGCAGTATTTT.

This clonotype showed up many times. This chain uses TRBV12-3 or TRBV12-4 with TRBJ2-3; D is ambiguous. Trimming left V 7 bases short and J 2 bases short, with 16 bases between. CDR3 length: 15 residues. The CDR3 nucleotides are TGTGCCAGCAACCTTGGTTTGGGTTACACAGATACGCAGTATTTT. It yields the protein CASNLGLGYTDTQYF.

This clonotype was recorded at least ten times. The genes are TRBV6-1 and TRBJ1-2, with D possibly matching TRBD1 (6 bases). V lost 5 bases to trimming and J lost 7 bases, with 20 bases between them. From germline, CDR1 is MNHNS and CDR2 SASEGT. The CDR3 loop spans 15 amino acids. CDR3 DNA sequence: TGTGCCAGCAGTCGACGGGGGGGCGATGTACGTGGCTACACCTTC. This sequence encodes CASSRRGGDVRGYTF.

The rearrangement uses TRBV7-2 and TRBJ2-5; D gene uncertain. Germline V CDR1 and CDR2: SGHTA, FQGNSA. The CDR3 runs to 14 residues. V was pared by 10 bases and J by 4 bases, with 19 bases between. The CDR3 sequence is CAITQAGVRETQYF. The CDR3 coding sequence is TGTGCCATCACGCAGGCAGGAGTAAGAGAGACCCAGTACTTC.

This clonotype was found many times. V usage is TRBV28 and J usage is TRBJ1-5, with 8 bases fitting TRBD1. Per the germline V gene, CDR1 is MDHEN and CDR2 is SYDVKM. This CDR3 comprises 14 residues. The J segment lost 6 bases and the V segment lost 5 bases, leaving 6 bases of the junction unmatched. Here the CDR3 reads CASSRRDRSQPQHF. CDR3 nucleotides: TGTGCCAGCAGTCGCCGGGACAGGAGTCAGCCCCAGCATTTT.

At least ten counts were recorded for this clonotype. The chain joins TRBV20-1 to TRBJ2-3; D is unresolved. The CDR3 runs to 12 residues. In germline, CDR1 is DFQATT, CDR2 SNEGSKA (reference sequence). V lost 6 bases and J lost 5, with 12 bases in between. This chain's CDR3 is CSALKQIDTQYF. Here the CDR3 DNA reads TGCAGTGCCCTCAAGCAGATAGATACGCAGTATTTT.

This clonotype has at least ten counts. The chain carries TRBV7-2 and TRBJ2-4; possible D gene TRBD2, 5 bases. The CDR3 consists of 16 residues. Germline values: CDR1 SGHTA, CDR2 FQGNSA. V lost 0 bases, J lost 1 base, and 10 bases lay in between. This CDR3 is CASSLAGSGAKNIQYF. CDR3 nucleotides: TGTGCCAGCAGCTTAGCAGGGTCGGGGGCCAAAAACATTCAGTACTTC.

This clonotype was observed at least ten times. CDR3 amino acids: CASSLAGPLNTEAFF. For the CDR3, the DNA is TGTGCCAGCAGCTTAGCCGGGCCCCTGAACACTGAAGCTTTCTTT. This chain links TRBV5-4 with TRBJ1-1, with D uncertain. Germline V gene data show CDR1 as SGHNT and CDR2 as YYREEE (reference sequence). Trimming cost V 2 bases and J 0 bases, with 11 bases left between them. The CDR3 is 15 residues long.

The chain is built from TRBV29-1 and TRBJ2-2, with D perhaps TRBD1 (6 bases). Trimming cost V 0 bases and J 1 base, with 9 bases left between them. This CDR3 spans 15 amino acids. Germline CDR1 reads SQVTM; CDR2 reads ANQGSEA. CDR3 DNA: TGCAGCGTTGAAGATACAGGGTTGAACACCGGGGAGCTGTTTTTT. Translating it yields CSVEDTGLNTGELFF.

This clonotype has ten or more counts. This chain joins TRBV6-2 or TRBV6-3 and TRBJ1-2; 8 bases map to TRBD1. The ends lost 6 bases at V and 3 bases at J; junction bases unmatched: 3. The CDR3 consists of 13 residues. Germline values: CDR1 MNHEY, CDR2 SVGEGT. In DNA form, the CDR3 reads TGTGCCAGCAGCGTGGACAGGGACTATGGCTACACCTTC. Its protein is CASSVDRDYGYTF.

This clonotype was picked up many times. The chain couples TRBV6-1 to TRBJ1-1; D is possibly TRBD1 (5 bases). This CDR3 is built from 12 residues. CDR1 is MNHNS, CDR2 SASEGT, per germline. The V and J ends lost 8 bases and 1 base respectively, with 8 bases between them. CDR3 DNA sequence: TGTGCCAGCGCCCAGGGGAACACTGAAGCTTTCTTT. Translating gives CASAQGNTEAFF.

This clonotype was recorded many times. The rearrangement links TRBV11-2 to TRBJ1-1; maybe TRBD1 (5 bases). With 1 base removed from V and 0 bases from J, the gap between germline ends came to 15 bases. Germline V CDR1 and CDR2: SGHAT, FQNNGV. This CDR3 has 17 residues. CDR3 bases: TGTGCCAGCAGCTTAGTATGGGGGTTAAGCATGAACACTGAAGCTTTCTTT. Amino acid sequence: CASSLVWGLSMNTEAFF.

This clonotype has at least ten counts. This chain connects TRBV5-5 to TRBJ1-2; D is perhaps TRBD1 (6 bases). Germline V lookup: CDR1 SGHKS, CDR2 YYEKEE (reference sequence). The CDR3 consists of 14 residues. V was pared by 1 base and J by 4 bases, with 11 bases between. The CDR3 DNA reads as TGTGCCAGCAGCTTGAGGCAGGGGTTCTATGGCTACACCTTC. Translation gives CASSLRQGFYGYTF.

This clonotype was detected a few times. CDR3 protein: CASGEGPNTEAFF. In nucleotides, the CDR3 is TGTGCCAGCGGCGAGGGACCGAACACTGAAGCTTTCTTT. The chain recombines TRBV13 with TRBJ1-1; TRBD1 is a possible D gene (5 bases). This CDR3 has 13 residues. V lost 8 bases and J 1 base, leaving 11 bases between the germline ends. Looked up from germline, CDR1 is PRHDT and CDR2 is FYEKMQ (reference sequence).

The chain employs TRBV28 and TRBJ1-5, with D possibly matching TRBD1 (5 bases). CDR1 and CDR2 (germline): MDHEN, SYDVKM. V was trimmed by 3 bases and J by 0 bases, leaving 12 bases between them. There are 16 residues in the CDR3. The CDR3 coding sequence is TGTGCCAGCAGTTTGGGGGGGGTAGATAGCAATCAGCCCCAGCATTTT. It translates to CASSLGGVDSNQPQHF.

This clonotype was counted between two and nine times. The rearrangement joins TRBV10-3 to TRBJ2-5; no firm D call. CDR1 is ENHRY, CDR2 SYGVKD, per germline. The CDR3 loop spans 14 amino acids. With 0 bases removed from V and 2 bases from J, the gap between germline ends came to 7 bases. The CDR3 reads CAISESNQQETQYF. As DNA, the CDR3 is TGTGCCATCAGTGAGTCGAACCAGCAAGAGACCCAGTACTTC.

The chain couples TRBV4-1 to TRBJ2-2, with D perhaps matching TRBD1 (6 bases). This CDR3 comprises 16 residues. V shed 2 bases and J shed 1 base, with 11 bases lying between them. Germline CDR1 MGHRA, CDR2 YSYEKL. As DNA, the CDR3 is TGCGCCAGCAGCCAAAGTCCAGGGGTGAACACCGGGGAGCTGTTTTTT. The encoded protein is CASSQSPGVNTGELFF.

This clonotype was seen repeatedly, ten times or more. V gene TRBV6-1 combines with J gene TRBJ1-1, with 8 bases identical to TRBD1. This CDR3 region has 13 residues. Losses at the gene ends were 0 bases for V and 10 bases for J; bases not matched to a gene: 4. CDR1 MNHNS and CDR2 SASEGT come from the germline V gene. The CDR3 spells CASSEALDRAAFF. CDR3 nucleotides: TGTGCCAGCAGTGAAGCCTTGGACAGGGCAGCTTTCTTT.

This clonotype has a count of ten or more. The rearrangement links TRBV10-3 to TRBJ1-6; 7 positions agree with TRBD1. V lost 6 bases and J lost 10; bases outside the gene matches: 9. The CDR3 is 14 residues long. Germline CDR1 reads ENHRY; CDR2 reads SYGVKD. The CDR3 is CAIRDRVVHSPLHF. Here the CDR3 DNA reads TGTGCCATCAGAGACAGGGTTGTTCACTCACCCCTCCACTTT.

V and J are TRBV9 and TRBJ2-1; D is possibly TRBD2 (5 bases). The germline V gene encodes CDR1 SGDLS and CDR2 YYNGEE. This CDR3 is built from 14 residues. V gave up 3 bases and J gave up 1 base, with 8 bases separating them. CDR3 protein: CASSAGISYNEQFF. Here the CDR3 DNA reads TGTGCCAGCAGCGCCGGGATATCCTACAATGAGCAGTTCTTC.

This clonotype turned up a few times. This rearrangement joins TRBV7-9 to TRBJ2-3, with D perhaps TRBD2 (6 bases). This CDR3 has 15 amino acids. CDR1 and CDR2 (germline): SEHNR, FQNEAQ (reference sequence). Trimming removed 1 base at V and 4 bases at J, with 12 bases between. In nucleotides, the CDR3 is TGTGCCAGCAGCTTAGTCCGGGGCGGGGCAGATACGCAGTATTTT. It is translated as CASSLVRGGADTQYF.